This TCR beta chain was identified in a study of T cell responses to AZD1222 COVID-19 vaccine (dated by TCRdb to the early 2020s). For the wider study: AZD1222 recipients whose second dose came at about 4 weeks and those whose second dose came at about 12 weeks were combined into one group, since spike-specific TCR depth and breadth did not differ between the two schedules. Trial participants were enrolled by age into subgroups of 18-55, 56-69 and 70-plus years, and approximately 150, 30 and 60 TCR-sequenced participants, respectively, were included in these subgroups. A total of about 250 trial participants underwent TCR sequencing, of whom roughly 210 had received two doses of AZD1222 and 26 had received two doses of the MenACWY control vaccine.

The CDR3 holds 14 amino acids from the cysteine to the phenylalanine. The retained sequence is limited to the CDR3, 42 bases, with the frame set at the first base. The V end gives up 6 bases and the J end 6 bases, leaving 5 bases in the junction not matched to a gene. CDR1 and CDR2, per the germline V gene (reference sequence), are LNHNV and YYDKDF. The CDR3 regions of human TCRbeta chains were analyzed by immunosequencing. Per the authors' processing: Repertoire TCRs were matched against a reference library of SARS-CoV-2-specific TCRs generated with the MIRA antigen-specificity platform. Breadth was defined as the fraction of unique TCRs that were SARS-CoV-2-associated, and depth was defined as the fraction of total T cells that were SARS-CoV-2-associated. Using the MIRA data, each spike-specific TCR was mapped to the spike region that the TCR reacts to and placed in a CD4 or CD8 class. Log10-transformed breadth and depth values were compared by one-way ANOVA with Sidak's multiple comparisons tests. This immuneACCESS table, as held by TCRdb, lists in-frame sequences with V and J called but not all clones. Of the missing ones, under half trace to an unresolved V gene in checked studies; the others have no known cause. V, J and clone size are those of that table, while D and trimming were read from the DNA. The sample table records roughly 150,000 clones; around 88% of these occur just once. The ten largest account for around 2% of the sample.

Note on this clone: The antigen it binds to is not known. No qualities accompany the bases; no much larger clone lies one base away.

What the research found in general, with its limitations: Spike-specific TCR breadth and depth rose significantly after two AZD1222 doses compared with day 0 and with MenACWY recipients. Conclusions about previously exposed vaccinees were limited because only six AZD1222 recipients were SARS-CoV-2 seropositive at baseline. Because no day 14 peak-response samples were available, the repertoires could be characterized only after the peak T cell response. Reportedly, close to half of the unique spike-specific TCRs recognized epitopes lying outside the regions that are mutated in the B.1.351 and B.1.1.7 variants. The whole spike protein was spanned by vaccine-associated CD4 TCRs, and dominant responses were seen in regions 160-218 and 743-854. Participants were mostly white British and included more females than males, and it was suggested by the authors that clonal diversity may have been underestimated. The 56-69-year group was small, and its depth increase did not reach significance, likely because of low power.

This specimen's time point label, per the study, means: baseline before first vaccination. The vaccinee samples were drawn from two UK trials, COV001 and COV002, one of which was a single-blind randomized controlled phase 2/3 trial testing AZD1222 (ChAdOx1 nCoV-19) in healthy adults. Trial participant PBMC samples were collected at day 0 and day 28 after the second dose for TCRbeta chain sequencing. This receptor was obtained from an adult in good health. The chain joins TRBV15 to TRBJ2-1, with 10 bases in between that match TRBD2. The sequencing here drew on peripheral blood, taken on day 0 of AZD1222 vaccination. The nucleotides read TGTGCCACCAGGGGAAGCGGGGGGGTCAATGAGCAGTTCTTC. Its protein reads: CATRGSGGVNEQFF.